Below, one TCR beta chain is given with its context. The data derive from a study of blood T cell repertoires in COVID-19. Study summary: Acute-phase and convalescent COVID-19 samples originated in the United States, Italy and Spain.

One Seattle source followed patients from active infection through their disease course. Original processing methods: Amplification with reference gene primers provided the estimates of nucleated cell counts. Some clones are missing from TCRdb's copy, which holds only in-frame ones; the method was immunoSEQ multiplex PCR. The DNA was the basis for D and trimming; V, J and clone size are from that table. The table lists hundreds of thousands of clones, 90% of them singletons. V dropped 2 bases and J dropped 0 bases, with 9 bases sitting between them. Per germline, CDR1 SGHKS and CDR2 YYEKEE (reference sequence). There are 14 residues in the CDR3.

The chain joins TRBV5-5 to TRBJ2-7; D gene unclear. This clonotype was sampled from a woman aged 40 to 49 with COVID-19, enrolled during active disease. Sequencing used peripheral blood. The CDR3: CASSFSAGSYEQYF. The CDR3, as DNA: TGTGCCAGCAGCTTCAGTGCTGGCTCCTACGAGCAGTACTTC.